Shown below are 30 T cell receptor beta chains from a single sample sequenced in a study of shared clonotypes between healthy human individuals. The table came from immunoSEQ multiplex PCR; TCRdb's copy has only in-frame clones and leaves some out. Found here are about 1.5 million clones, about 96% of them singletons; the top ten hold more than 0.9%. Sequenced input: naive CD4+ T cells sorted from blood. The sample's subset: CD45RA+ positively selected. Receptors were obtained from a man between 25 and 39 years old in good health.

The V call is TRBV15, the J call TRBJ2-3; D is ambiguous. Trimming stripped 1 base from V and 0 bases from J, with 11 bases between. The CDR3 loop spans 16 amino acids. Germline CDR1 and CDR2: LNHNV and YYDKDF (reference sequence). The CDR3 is CATSRGQERSTDTQYF. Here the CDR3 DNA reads TGTGCCACCAGCAGAGGGCAGGAAAGGAGCACAGATACGCAGTATTTT. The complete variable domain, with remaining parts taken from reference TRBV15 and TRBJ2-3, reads DAMVIQNPRYQVTQFGKPVTLSCSQTLNHNVMYWYQQKSSQAPKLLFHYYDKDFNNEADTPDNFQSRRPNTSFCFLDIRSPGLGDTAMYLCATSRGQERSTDTQYFGPGTRLTVL.

The CDR3 region has the DNA TGTGCCAGTAGTATAGGCGGGGTGGACTTAGATACGCAGTATTTT. Protein: CASSIGGVDLDTQYF. The chain has TRBV19 and TRBJ2-3; D may be TRBD2 (6 bases). Germline CDR1 is LNHDA and CDR2 is SQIVND (reference sequence). This CDR3 is built from 15 residues. V was clipped by 1 base and J by 5 bases, with 13 bases between them.

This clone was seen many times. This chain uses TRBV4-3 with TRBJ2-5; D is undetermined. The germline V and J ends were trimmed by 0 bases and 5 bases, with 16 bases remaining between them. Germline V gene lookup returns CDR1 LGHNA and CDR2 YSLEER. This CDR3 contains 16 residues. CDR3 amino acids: CASSQDRARTLETQYF. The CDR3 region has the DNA TGCGCCAGCAGCCAAGATCGGGCTAGGACCCTGGAGACCCAGTACTTC.

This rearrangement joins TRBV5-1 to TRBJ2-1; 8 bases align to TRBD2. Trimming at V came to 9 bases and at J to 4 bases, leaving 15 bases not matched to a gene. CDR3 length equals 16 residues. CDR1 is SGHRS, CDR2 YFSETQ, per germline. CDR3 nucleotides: TGCGCCACCAAACCGGGGGGGGCGCGTTCTTACAATGAGCAGTTCTTC. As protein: CATKPGGARSYNEQFF.

For the CDR3, the DNA is TGTGCCAGCAGTGCCGAAGAGGGGAGTGAGCAGTTCTTC. Translation: CASSAEEGSEQFF. V usage is TRBV6-1 and J usage is TRBJ2-1; the D call may be TRBD1 or TRBD2 (5 bases each). V gave up 4 bases and J gave up 9 bases, with 13 bases separating them. This CDR3 comprises 13 residues. CDR1 and CDR2 (germline): MNHNS, SASEGT.

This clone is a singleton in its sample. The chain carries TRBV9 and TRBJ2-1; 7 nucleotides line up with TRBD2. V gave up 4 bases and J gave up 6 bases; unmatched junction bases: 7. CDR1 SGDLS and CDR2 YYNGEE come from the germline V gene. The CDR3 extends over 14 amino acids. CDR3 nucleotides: TGTGCCAGCAGCCCCGGGACTATTAGCAATGAGCAGTTCTTC. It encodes CASSPGTISNEQFF.

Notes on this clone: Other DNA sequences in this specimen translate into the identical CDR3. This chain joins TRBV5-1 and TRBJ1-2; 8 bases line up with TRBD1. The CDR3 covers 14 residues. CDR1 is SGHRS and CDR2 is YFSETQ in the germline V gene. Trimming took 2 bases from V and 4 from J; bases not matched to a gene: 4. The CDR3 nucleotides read TGCGCCAGCAGCTTAGGAACAGGGGGCTATGGCTACACCTTC. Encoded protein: CASSLGTGGYGYTF. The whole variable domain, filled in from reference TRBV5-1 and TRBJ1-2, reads KAGVTQTPRYLIKTRGQQVTLSCSPISGHRSVSWYQQTPGQGLQFLFEYFSETQRNKGNFPGRFSGRQFSNSRSEMNVSTLELGDSALYLCASSLGTGGYGYTFGSGTRLTVV.

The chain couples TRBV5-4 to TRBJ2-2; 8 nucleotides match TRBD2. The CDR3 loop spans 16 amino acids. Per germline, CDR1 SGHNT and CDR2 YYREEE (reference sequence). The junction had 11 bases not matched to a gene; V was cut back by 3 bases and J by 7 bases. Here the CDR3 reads CASSWKREPFIGELFF. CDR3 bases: TGTGCCAGCAGCTGGAAGCGGGAGCCCTTTATCGGGGAGCTGTTTTTT.

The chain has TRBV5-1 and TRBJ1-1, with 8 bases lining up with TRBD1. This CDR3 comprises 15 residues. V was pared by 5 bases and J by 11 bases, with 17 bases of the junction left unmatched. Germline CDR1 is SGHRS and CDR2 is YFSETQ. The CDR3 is CASSPGQAAPRSAFF. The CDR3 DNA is TGCGCCAGCAGTCCGGGACAGGCTGCTCCCAGGTCGGCTTTCTTT.

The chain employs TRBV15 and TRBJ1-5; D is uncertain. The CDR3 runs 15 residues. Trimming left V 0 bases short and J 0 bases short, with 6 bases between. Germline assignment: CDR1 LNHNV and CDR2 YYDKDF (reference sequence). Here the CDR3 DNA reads TGTGCCACCAGCAGAGATTTCGGTAGCAATCAGCCCCAGCATTTT. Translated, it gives CATSRDFGSNQPQHF.

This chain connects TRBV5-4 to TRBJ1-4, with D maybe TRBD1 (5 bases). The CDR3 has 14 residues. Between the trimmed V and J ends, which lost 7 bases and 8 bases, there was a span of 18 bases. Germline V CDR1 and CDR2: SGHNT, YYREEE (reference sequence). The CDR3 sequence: CASSFWGDWEKLFF. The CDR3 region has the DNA TGTGCCAGCTCCTTTTGGGGGGACTGGGAAAAACTGTTTTTT. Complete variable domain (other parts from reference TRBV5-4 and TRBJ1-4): ETGVTQSPTHLIKTRGQQVTLRCSSQSGHNTVSWYQQALGQGPQFIFQYYREEENGRGNFPPRFSGLQFPNYSSELNVNALELDDSALYLCASSFWGDWEKLFFGSGTQLSVL.

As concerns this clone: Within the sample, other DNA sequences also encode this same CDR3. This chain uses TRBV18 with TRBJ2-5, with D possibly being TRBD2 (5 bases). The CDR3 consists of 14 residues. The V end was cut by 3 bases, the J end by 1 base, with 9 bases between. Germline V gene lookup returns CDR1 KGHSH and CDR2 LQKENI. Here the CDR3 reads CASSPDRGQETQYF. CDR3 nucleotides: TGTGCCAGCTCACCTGACCGGGGCCAAGAGACCCAGTACTTC. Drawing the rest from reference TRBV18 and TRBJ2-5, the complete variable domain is NAGVMQNPRHLVRRRGQEARLRCSPMKGHSHVYWYRQLPEEGLKFMVYLQKENIIDESGMPKERFSAEFPKEGPSILRIQQVVRGDSAAYFCASSPDRGQETQYFGPGTRLLVL.

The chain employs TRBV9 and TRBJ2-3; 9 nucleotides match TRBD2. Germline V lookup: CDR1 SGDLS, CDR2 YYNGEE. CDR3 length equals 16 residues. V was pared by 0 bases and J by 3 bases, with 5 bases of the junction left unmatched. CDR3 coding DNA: TGTGCCAGCAGCGTAGCCCCCCTAGCGGGGACAGATACGCAGTATTTT. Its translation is CASSVAPLAGTDTQYF.

CDR3: CASSRTGRLGEQYF. The CDR3 DNA follows: TGTGCCAGCTCGAGGACAGGACGTCTGGGAGAGCAGTACTTC. The V gene is TRBV25-1, the J gene TRBJ2-7; 7 positions match TRBD1. The germline CDR1 and CDR2 sequences are MGHDK and SYGVNS. J lost 7 bases, V lost 8 bases, and 14 bases had no gene match. The CDR3 covers 14 residues.

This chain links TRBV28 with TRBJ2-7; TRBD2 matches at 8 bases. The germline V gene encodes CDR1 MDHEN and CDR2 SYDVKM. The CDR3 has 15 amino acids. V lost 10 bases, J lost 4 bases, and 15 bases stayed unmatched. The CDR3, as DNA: TGTGCCACCATGGGGAGGGGAGCGGGAGAGTACGAGCAGTACTTC. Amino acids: CATMGRGAGEYEQYF.

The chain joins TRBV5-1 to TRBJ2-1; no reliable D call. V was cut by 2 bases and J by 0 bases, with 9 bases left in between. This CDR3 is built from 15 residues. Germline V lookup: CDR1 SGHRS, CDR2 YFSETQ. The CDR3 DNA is TGCGCCAGCAGCTTTGACTCGAGCTCCTACAATGAGCAGTTCTTC. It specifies CASSFDSSSYNEQFF.

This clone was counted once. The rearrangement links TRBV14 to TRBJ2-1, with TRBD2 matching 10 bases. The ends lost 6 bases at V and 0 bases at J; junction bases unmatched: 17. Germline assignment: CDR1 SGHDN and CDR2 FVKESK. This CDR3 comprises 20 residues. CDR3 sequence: CASSPWRSPSGSPSYNEQFF. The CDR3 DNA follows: TGTGCCAGCAGTCCCTGGCGAAGTCCTAGCGGGAGCCCCTCCTACAATGAGCAGTTCTTC.

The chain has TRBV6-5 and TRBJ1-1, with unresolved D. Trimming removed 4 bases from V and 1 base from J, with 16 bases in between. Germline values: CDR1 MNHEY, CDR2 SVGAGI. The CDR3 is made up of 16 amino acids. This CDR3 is CASSSPKGSRNTEAFF. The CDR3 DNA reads TGTGCCAGCAGTTCCCCGAAGGGAAGCAGGAACACTGAAGCTTTCTTT.

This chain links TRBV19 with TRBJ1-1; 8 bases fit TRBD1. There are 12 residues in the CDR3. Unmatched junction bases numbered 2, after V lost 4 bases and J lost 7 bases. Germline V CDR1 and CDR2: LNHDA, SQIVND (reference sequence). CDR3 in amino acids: CASSNDRGEAFF. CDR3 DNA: TGTGCCAGTAGTAACGACAGGGGTGAAGCTTTCTTT.

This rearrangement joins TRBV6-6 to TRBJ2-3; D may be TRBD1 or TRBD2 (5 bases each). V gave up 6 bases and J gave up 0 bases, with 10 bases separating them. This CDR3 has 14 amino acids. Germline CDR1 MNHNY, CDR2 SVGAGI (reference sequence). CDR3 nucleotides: TGTGCCAGCAGCGCCGGGGCAAGCACAGATACGCAGTATTTT. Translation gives CASSAGASTDTQYF.

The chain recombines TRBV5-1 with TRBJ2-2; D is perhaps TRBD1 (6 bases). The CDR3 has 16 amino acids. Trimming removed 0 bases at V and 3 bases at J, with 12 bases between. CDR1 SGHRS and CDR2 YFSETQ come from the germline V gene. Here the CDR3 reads CASSLVHREYTGELFF. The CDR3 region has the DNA TGCGCCAGCAGCTTGGTGCACAGGGAGTACACCGGGGAGCTGTTTTTT.

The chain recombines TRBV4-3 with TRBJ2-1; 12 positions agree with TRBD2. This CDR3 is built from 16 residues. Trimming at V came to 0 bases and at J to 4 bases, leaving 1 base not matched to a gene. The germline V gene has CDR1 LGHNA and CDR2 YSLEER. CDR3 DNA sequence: TGCGCCAGCAGCCAAGAAGGACTAGCGGGGTACAATGAGCAGTTCTTC. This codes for CASSQEGLAGYNEQFF.

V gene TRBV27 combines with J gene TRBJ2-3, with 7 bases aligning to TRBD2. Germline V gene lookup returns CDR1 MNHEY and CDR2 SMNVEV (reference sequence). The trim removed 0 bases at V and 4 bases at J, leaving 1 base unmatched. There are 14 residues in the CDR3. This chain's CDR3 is CASSLSGGADTQYF. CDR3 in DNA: TGTGCCAGCAGTTTATCGGGAGGGGCAGATACGCAGTATTTT.

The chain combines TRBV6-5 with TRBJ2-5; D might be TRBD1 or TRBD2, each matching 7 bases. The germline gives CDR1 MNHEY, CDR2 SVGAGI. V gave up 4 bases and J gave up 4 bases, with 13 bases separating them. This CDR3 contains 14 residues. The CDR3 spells CASSLGGGGETQYF. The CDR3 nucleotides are TGTGCCAGCAGTTTAGGGGGCGGGGGAGAGACCCAGTACTTC.

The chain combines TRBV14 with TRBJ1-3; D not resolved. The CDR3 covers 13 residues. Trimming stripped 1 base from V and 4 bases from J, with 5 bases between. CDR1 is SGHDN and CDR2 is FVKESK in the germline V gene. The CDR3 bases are TGTGCCAGCAGCCAAGTAATCGGAAACACCATATATTTT. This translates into CASSQVIGNTIYF. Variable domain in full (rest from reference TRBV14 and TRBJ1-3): EAGVTQFPSHSVIEKGQTVTLRCDPISGHDNLYWYRRVMGKEIKFLLHFVKESKQDESGMPNNRFLAERTGGTYSTLKVQPAELEDSGVYFCASSQVIGNTIYFGEGSWLTVV.

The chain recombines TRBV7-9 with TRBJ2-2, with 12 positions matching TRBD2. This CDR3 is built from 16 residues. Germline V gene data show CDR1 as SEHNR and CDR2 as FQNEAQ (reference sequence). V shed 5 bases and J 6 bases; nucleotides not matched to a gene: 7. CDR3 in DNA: TGTGCCAGCAGCCTCCGACTAGCGGGAGCTCCCGGGGAGCTGTTTTTT. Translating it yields CASSLRLAGAPGELFF.

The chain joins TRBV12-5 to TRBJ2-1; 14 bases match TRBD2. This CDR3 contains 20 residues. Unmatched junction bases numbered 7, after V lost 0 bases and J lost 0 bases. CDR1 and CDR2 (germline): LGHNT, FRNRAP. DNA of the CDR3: TGTGCTAGTGGTTTGGTAGGGACTAGCGGGAGAGGAGACTCCTACAATGAGCAGTTCTTC. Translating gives CASGLVGTSGRGDSYNEQFF.

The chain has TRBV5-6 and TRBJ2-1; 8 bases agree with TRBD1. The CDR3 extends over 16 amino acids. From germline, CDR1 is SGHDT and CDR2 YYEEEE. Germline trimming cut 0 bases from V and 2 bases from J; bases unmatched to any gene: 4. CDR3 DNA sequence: TGTGCCAGCAGCTTGGACCGGGGACAGGCCTACAATGAGCAGTTCTTC. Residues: CASSLDRGQAYNEQFF.

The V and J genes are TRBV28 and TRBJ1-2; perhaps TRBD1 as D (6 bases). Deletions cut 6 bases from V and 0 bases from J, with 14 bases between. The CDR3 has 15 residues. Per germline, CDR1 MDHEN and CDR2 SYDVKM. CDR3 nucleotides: TGTGCCAGCAGAACCGGGACACCCGCTAACTATGGCTACACCTTC. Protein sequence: CASRTGTPANYGYTF.

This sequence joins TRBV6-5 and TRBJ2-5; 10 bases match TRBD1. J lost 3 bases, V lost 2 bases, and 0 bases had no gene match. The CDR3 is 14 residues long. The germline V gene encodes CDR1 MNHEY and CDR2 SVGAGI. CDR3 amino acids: CASSYGTGEETQYF. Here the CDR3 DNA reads TGTGCCAGCAGTTACGGGACAGGGGAAGAGACCCAGTACTTC.